Sequencing of this T cell receptor beta chain was carried out in a study of shared clonotypes between healthy human individuals. As for the study in general: CD8 memory received one plate per donor, CD8 naive two, CD4 memory three and CD4 naive three.

Data came from immunoSEQ multiplex PCR; TCRdb stores just in-frame clones and leaves some out. The sample includes over a million clones, around 82% of them seen just once. The source is a man in his late teens or twenties in good health. Some clones in this sample may be carry-over from other donors' samples. The sequenced sample was memory CD4+ T cells from PBMCs. This sample's subset: CD45RA-negative fraction.

The CDR3 sequence is CASSNGPTDTQYF. In DNA, the CDR3 is TGTGCCAGCAGTAATGGCCCGACAGATACGCAGTATTTT. The V and J genes are TRBV6-1 and TRBJ2-3, with D hard to call. Germline V gives CDR1 MNHNS, CDR2 SASEGT. Trimming cost V 5 bases and J 3 bases, with 9 bases left between them. The CDR3 is 13 residues long.